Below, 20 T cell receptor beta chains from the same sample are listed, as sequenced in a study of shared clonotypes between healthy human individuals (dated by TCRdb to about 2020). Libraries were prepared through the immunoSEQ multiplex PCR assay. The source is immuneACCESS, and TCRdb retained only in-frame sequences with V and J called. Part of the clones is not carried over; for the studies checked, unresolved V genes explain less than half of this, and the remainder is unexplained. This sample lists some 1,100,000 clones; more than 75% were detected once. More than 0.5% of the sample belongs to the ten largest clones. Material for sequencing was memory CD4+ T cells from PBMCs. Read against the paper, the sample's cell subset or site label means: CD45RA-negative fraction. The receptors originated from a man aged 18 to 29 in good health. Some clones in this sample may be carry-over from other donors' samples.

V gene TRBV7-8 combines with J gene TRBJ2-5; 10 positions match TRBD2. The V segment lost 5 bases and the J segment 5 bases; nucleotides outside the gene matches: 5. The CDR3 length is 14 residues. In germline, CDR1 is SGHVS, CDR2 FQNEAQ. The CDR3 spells CASSPQTSGETQYF. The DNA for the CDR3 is TGTGCCAGCAGCCCGCAGACTAGCGGGGAGACCCAGTACTTC.

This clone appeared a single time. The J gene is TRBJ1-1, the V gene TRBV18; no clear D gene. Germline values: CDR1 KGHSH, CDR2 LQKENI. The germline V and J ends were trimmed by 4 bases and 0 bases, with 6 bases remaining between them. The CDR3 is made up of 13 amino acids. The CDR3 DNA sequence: TGTGCCAGCTCACTCGGGTTGAACACTGAAGCTTTCTTT. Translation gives CASSLGLNTEAFF. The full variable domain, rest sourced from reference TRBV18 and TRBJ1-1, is NAGVMQNPRHLVRRRGQEARLRCSPMKGHSHVYWYRQLPEEGLKFMVYLQKENIIDESGMPKERFSAEFPKEGPSILRIQQVVRGDSAAYFCASSLGLNTEAFFGQGTRLTVV.

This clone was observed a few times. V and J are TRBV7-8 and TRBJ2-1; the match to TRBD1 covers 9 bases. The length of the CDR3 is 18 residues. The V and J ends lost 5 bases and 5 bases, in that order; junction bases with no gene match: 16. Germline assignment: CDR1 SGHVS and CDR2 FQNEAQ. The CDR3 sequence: CASSPTTGGSSRDNEQFF. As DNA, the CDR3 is TGTGCCAGCAGCCCCACCACAGGGGGCTCCTCTCGGGACAATGAGCAGTTCTTC.

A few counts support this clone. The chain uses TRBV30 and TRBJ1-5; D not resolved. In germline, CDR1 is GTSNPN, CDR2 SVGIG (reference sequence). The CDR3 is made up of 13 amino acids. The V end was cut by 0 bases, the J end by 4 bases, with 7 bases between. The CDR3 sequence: CAWSVRPNQPQHF. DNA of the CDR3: TGTGCCTGGAGTGTACGGCCGAATCAGCCCCAGCATTTT.

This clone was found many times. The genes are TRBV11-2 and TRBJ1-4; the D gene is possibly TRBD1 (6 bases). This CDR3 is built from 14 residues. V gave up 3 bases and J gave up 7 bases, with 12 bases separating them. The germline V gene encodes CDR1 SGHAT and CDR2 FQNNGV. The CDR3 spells CASSFKGGGEKLFF. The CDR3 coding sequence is TGTGCCAGCAGCTTCAAGGGAGGGGGTGAAAAACTGTTTTTT.

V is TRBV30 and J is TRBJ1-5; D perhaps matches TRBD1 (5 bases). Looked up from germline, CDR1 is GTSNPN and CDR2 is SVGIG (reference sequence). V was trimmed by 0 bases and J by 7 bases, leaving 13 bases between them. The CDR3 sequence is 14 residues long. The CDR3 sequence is CAWSVTGGEQPQHF. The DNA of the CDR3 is TGTGCCTGGAGTGTAACCGGGGGAGAGCAGCCCCAGCATTTT. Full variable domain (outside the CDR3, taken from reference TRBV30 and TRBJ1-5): SQTIHQWPATLVQPVGSPLSLECTVEGTSNPNLYWYRQAAGRGLQLLFYSVGIGQISSEVPQNLSASRPQDRQFILSSKKLLLSDSGFYLCAWSVTGGEQPQHFGDGTRLSIL.

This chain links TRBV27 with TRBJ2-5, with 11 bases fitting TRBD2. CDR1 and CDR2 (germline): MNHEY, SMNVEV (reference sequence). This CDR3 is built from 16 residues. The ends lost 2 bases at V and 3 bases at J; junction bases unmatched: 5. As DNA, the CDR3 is TGTGCCAGCAGTTTAGGTACGGGACTAGCGGAAGAGACCCAGTACTTC. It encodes CASSLGTGLAEETQYF.

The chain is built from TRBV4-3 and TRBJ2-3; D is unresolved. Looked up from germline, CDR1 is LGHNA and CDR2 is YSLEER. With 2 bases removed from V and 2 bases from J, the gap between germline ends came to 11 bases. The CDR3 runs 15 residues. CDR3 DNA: TGCGCCAGCAGCCAACAAAGGGCATTCACAGATACGCAGTATTTT. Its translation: CASSQQRAFTDTQYF.

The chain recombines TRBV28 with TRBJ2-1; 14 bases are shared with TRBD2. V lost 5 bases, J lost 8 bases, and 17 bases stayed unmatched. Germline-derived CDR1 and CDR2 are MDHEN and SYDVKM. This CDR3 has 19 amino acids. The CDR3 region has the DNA TGTGCCAGCAGTCCTACCGACCTGGGACTAGCGGGAGAGACATATGAGCAGTTCTTC. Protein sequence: CASSPTDLGLAGETYEQFF.

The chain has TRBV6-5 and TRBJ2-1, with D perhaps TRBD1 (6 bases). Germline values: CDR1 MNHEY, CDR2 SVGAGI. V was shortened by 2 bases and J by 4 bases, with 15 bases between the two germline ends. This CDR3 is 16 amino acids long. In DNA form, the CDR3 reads TGTGCCAGCAGTTACCTAGCCGGGACACTATACAATGAGCAGTTCTTC. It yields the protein CASSYLAGTLYNEQFF.

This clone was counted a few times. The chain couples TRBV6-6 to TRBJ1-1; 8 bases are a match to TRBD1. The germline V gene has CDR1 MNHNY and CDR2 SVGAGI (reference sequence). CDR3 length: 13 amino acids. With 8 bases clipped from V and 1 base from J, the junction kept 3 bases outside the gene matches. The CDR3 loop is CASGQGPNTEAFF. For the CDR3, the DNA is TGTGCCAGCGGACAGGGACCGAACACTGAAGCTTTCTTT.

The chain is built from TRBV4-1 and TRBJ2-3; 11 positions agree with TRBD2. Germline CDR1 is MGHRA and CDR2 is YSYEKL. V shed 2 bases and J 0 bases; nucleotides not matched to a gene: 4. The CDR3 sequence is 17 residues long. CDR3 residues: CASSQLTSGSSTDTQYF. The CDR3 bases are TGCGCCAGCAGCCAACTCACTAGCGGGAGTAGCACAGATACGCAGTATTTT.

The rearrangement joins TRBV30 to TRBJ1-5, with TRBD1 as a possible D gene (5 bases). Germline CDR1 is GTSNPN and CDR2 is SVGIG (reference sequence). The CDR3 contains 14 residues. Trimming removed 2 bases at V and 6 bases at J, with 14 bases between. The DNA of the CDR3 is TGTGCCTGGAGTACCGAGGGGCAGAGTCAGCCCCAGCATTTT. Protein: CAWSTEGQSQPQHF. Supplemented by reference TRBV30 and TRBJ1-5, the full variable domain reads SQTIHQWPATLVQPVGSPLSLECTVEGTSNPNLYWYRQAAGRGLQLLFYSVGIGQISSEVPQNLSASRPQDRQFILSSKKLLLSDSGFYLCAWSTEGQSQPQHFGDGTRLSIL.

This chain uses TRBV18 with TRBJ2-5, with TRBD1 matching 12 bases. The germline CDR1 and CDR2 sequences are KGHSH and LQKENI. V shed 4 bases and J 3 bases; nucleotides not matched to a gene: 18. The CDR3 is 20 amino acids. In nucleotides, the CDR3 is TGTGCCAGCTCACAAACGAATATTCCGGGACAGGGGGCAGGTGAAGAGACCCAGTACTTC. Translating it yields CASSQTNIPGQGAGEETQYF.

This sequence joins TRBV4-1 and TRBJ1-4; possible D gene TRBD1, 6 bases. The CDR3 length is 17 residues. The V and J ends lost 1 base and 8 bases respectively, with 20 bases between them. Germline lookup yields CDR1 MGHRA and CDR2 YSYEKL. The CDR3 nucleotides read TGCGCCAGCAGCCAAGTATTCCTGCGGGACACCAACGAAAAACTGTTTTTT. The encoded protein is CASSQVFLRDTNEKLFF.

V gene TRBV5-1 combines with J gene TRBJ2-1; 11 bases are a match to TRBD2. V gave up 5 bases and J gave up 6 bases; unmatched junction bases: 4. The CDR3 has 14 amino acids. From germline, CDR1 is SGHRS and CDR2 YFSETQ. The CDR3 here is CASSQGTSGNEQFF. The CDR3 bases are TGCGCCAGCAGTCAAGGGACTAGCGGCAATGAGCAGTTCTTC.

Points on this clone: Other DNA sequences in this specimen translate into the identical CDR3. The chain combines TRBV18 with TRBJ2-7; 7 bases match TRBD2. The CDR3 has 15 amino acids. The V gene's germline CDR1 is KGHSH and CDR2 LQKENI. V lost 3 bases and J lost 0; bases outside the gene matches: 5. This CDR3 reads CASSPGASGSYEQYF. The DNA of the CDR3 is TGTGCCAGCTCACCCGGGGCTAGCGGCTCCTACGAGCAGTACTTC.

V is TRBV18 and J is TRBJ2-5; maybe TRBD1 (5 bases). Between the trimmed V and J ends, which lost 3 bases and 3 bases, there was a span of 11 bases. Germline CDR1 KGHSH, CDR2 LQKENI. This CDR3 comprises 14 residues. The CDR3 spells CASSPGQSEETQYF. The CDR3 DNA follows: TGTGCCAGCTCACCGGGGCAGAGCGAAGAGACCCAGTACTTC.

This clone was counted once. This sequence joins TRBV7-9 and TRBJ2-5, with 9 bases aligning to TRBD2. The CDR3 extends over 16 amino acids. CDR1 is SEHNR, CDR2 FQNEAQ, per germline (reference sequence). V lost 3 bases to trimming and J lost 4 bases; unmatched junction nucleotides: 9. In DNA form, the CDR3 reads TGTGCCAGCAGCTTCCCTAGCGGGGAAGGAGGAGAGACCCAGTACTTC. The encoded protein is CASSFPSGEGGETQYF.

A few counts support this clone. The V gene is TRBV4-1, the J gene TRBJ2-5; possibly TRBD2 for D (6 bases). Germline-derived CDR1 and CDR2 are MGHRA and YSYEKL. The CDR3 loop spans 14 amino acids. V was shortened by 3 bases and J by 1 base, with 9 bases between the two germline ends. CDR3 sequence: CASSQRDFQETQYF. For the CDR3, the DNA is TGCGCCAGCAGCCAGCGGGACTTCCAAGAGACCCAGTACTTC.